This TCR beta chain was sequenced for a study of patients and donors after allogeneic stem cell transplantation (dated by TCRdb to 2020 to 2022). Library prep was done by RT-PCR. The sequencer was a NextSeq 550. TCRdb took the public reads, trimmed them with fastp at Q25, ran MiXCR for clone calling and kept in-frame beta chains. CDR3 protein sequences are deduplicated, and each keeps its most common genes and DNA. The sample data list roughly 940,000 distinct CDR3 sequences, and about a sixth of these were observed just once. The ten largest clonotypes hold under 6.5% of the sample. A few counts support this clonotype. Its cognate antigen has yet to be identified. Per-base qualities were not stored, and no clone one base away is much larger. V and J are truncated by 0 bases and 8 bases respectively, leaving an intervening sequence of 13 bases. There are 13 amino acids in the CDR3, from cysteine to phenylalanine inclusive. The read is trimmed to its CDR3 DNA, 39 bases read in frame from base 1. Looking up the germline V gene (reference sequence) yields CDR1 DFQATT and CDR2 SNEGSKA.

This sequence originates from a human donor who was either an allogeneic HSCT recipient or a stem cell or donor lymphocyte infusion donor (not recorded which). It is not recorded whose cells these are; they may come from a transplant donor. Recombination connected TRBV20-1 to TRBJ1-2; TRBD1 is a weak D gene call, 6 bases matching. The material sequenced was blood, either unsorted or a sorted T cell fraction (not recorded which). At the DNA level, the sequence is TGCAGTGCTAGAGAAGGGGGGGCTTTGGGCTACACCTTC. It codes for CSAREGGALGYTF.